What follows describes a single T cell receptor beta chain. This specimen belongs to a study of CD8+CD57+ T cells in acquired aplastic anemia. The template for TCR beta VDJ and CDR3 sequence profiling was genomic DNA. TCRdb used MiXCR to reprocess the reads, holding one entry per CDR3 protein. Of 200,000 or so distinct CDR3 sequences in the sample, over 60% were seen once. Germline trimming cut 5 bases from V and 6 bases from J; bases unmatched to any gene: 20. The CDR3 contains 20 residues. CDR1 is SGHAT, CDR2 FQNNGV, per germline. Specimen: sorted CD4+, CD8+, or CD8+CD57+ T cells (not recorded which) from PBMCs. The chain recombines TRBV11-2 with TRBJ2-1, with 12 bases identical to TRBD1. The receptor comes from a human donor with severe aplastic anemia or a healthy control (not recorded which). CDR3 protein: CASSPETGQGASWSPNEQFF. The CDR3 DNA follows: TGTGCCAGCAGCCCAGAGACGGGACAGGGGGCGTCTTGGTCTCCCAATGAGCAGTTCTTC.